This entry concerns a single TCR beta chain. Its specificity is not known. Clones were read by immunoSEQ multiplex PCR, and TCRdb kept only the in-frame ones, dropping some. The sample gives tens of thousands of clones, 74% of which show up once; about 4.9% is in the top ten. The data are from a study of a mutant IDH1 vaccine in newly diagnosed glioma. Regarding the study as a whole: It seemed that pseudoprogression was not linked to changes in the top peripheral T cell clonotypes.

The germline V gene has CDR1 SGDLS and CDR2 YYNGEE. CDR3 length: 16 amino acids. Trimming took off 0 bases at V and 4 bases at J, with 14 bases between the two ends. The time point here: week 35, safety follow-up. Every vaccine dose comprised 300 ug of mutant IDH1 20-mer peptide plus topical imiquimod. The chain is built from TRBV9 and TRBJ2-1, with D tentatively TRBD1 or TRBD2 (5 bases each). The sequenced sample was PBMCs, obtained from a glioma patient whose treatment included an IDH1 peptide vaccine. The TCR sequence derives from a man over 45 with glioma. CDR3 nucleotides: TGTGCCAGCAGCGTAGATCCGGGGCAGAATTACAATGAGCAGTTCTTC. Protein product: CASSVDPGQNYNEQFF.